This TCR beta chain was recorded in a study of T-cell memory formation after mild COVID-19. TCRdb processed the 5' RACE reads anew with MiXCR; each CDR3 protein has one entry. Of tens of thousands of distinct CDR3 sequences in the sample, roughly an eighth were seen once. V was cut by 0 bases and J by 4 bases, with 10 bases left in between. Germline-derived CDR1 and CDR2 are MNHEY and SVGEGT. The CDR3 runs to 15 residues. With respect to this clonotype: The antigen is unknown.

Findings and caveats of the study: Clones that contracted from day 15 to 85 were balanced CD4/CD8, while later expanders leaned CD4+.

The clonotype comes from an adult woman who had mild COVID-19 (a few samples of this study predate the infection). Cell type and time point are not known. This chain connects TRBV6-2 or TRBV6-3 to TRBJ2-1, with D possibly matching TRBD2 (5 bases). The sequenced material came from PBMCs or a T cell subset sorted from them (not recorded which). CDR3 sequence reads: CASSYSLADYNEQFF. CDR3 DNA: TGTGCCAGCAGTTACTCGCTAGCAGATTACAATGAGCAGTTCTTC.